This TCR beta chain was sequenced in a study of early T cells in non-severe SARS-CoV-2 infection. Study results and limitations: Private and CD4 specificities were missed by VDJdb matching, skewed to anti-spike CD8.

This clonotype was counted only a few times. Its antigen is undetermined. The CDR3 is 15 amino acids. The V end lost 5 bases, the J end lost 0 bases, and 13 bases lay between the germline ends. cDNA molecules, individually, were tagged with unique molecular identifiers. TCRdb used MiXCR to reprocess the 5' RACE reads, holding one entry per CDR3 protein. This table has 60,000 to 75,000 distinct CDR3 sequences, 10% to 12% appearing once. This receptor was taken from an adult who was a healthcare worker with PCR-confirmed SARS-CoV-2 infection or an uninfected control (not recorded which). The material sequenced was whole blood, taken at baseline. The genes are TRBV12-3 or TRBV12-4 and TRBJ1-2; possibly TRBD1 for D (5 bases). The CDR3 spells CASSASGATNYGYTF. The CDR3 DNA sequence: TGTGCCAGCAGTGCCTCCGGGGCGACTAACTATGGCTACACCTTC.